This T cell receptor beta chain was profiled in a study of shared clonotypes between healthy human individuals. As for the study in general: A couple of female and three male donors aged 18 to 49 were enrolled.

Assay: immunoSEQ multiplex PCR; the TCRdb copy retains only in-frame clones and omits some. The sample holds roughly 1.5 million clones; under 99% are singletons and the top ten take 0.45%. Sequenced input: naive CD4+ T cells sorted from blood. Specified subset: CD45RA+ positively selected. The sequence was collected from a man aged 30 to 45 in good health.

CDR3 amino acids: CASSLGGTATGELFF. The CDR3 DNA is TGTGCCAGCAGCCTGGGGGGGACGGCCACCGGGGAGCTGTTTTTT. The chain links TRBV5-4 to TRBJ2-2; 7 bases agree with TRBD2. The CDR3 runs to 15 residues. Germline V gene lookup returns CDR1 SGHNT and CDR2 YYREEE (reference sequence). The V and J ends lost 4 bases and 4 bases, in that order; junction bases with no gene match: 7.